This section outlines one TCR beta chain sequence together with its context. Its specificity is not known. CDR1 is SGHDN and CDR2 is FVKESK in the germline V gene. V was clipped by 4 bases and J by 0 bases, with 14 bases between them. This CDR3 has 16 residues. The PCR used 60 Vbeta and 13 Jbeta primers. Data came from immunoSEQ multiplex PCR; TCRdb stores just in-frame clones and leaves some out. The data show about 92,000 clones, with 84% seen just once and 5.5% to 6.5% held by the top ten. The data are from a study of cytomegalovirus exposure and HLA in healthy donors. Overall study: Of all 400 or so donors who were genotyped, roughly 85% belonged to the Caucasian-associated ancestry cluster. Study-wide results and limits: Per a prior analysis, the majority of TCR beta V segments were productive roughly 87% or roughly 30% of the time. When analyzed later, a missense DCLRE1C variant was found to be linked to TCR beta V- and J-gene trimming.

This TCR was recovered from a young woman in good health and CMV-seropositive. V is TRBV14 and J is TRBJ2-3, with a tentative D call TRBD2 (6 bases). Material for sequencing was PBMCs. The CDR3 DNA follows: TGTGCCAGCAGCCTCCGGTGGCTAGCGAGCACAGATACGCAGTATTTT. Translating it yields CASSLRWLASTDTQYF. The whole variable domain, filled in from reference TRBV14 and TRBJ2-3, reads EAGVTQFPSHSVIEKGQTVTLRCDPISGHDNLYWYRRVMGKEIKFLLHFVKESKQDESGMPNNRFLAERTGGTYSTLKVQPAELEDSGVYFCASSLRWLASTDTQYFGPGTRLTVL.